This T cell receptor beta chain originates from a study of blood T cell repertoires in COVID-19. Study summary: Spain, Italy and the United States supplied samples that represented acute and convalescent COVID-19.

Per the authors' pipeline: Quantification of nucleated cells was approximated via reference gene primer amplification. TCRdb keeps only in-frame clones here, not all; method: immunoSEQ multiplex PCR. V and J calls and clone size are copied from that table; D and trimming were computed from the DNA. Seen here are approximately 220,000 clones, 85% observed once, and the top ten hold over 2.5%. The length of the CDR3 is 15 residues. Unmatched junction bases numbered 4, after V lost 4 bases and J lost 4 bases. Germline CDR1 reads KGHDR; CDR2 reads SFDVKD. This chain joins TRBV24-1 and TRBJ2-2, with 8 positions matching TRBD1. This sequence originates from a man aged 45-65 years who had recovered from COVID-19. Sequenced input: peripheral blood. The chain's CDR3 is CATSDPGQVTGELFF. DNA for the CDR3: TGTGCCACCAGTGACCCGGGACAGGTCACCGGGGAGCTGTTTTTT.